This T cell receptor beta chain was captured by sequencing in a study of cytomegalovirus exposure and HLA in healthy donors. This clone was found a few times. This CDR3 is 11 amino acids long. Germline values: CDR1 ENHRY, CDR2 SYGVKD. V dropped 6 bases and J dropped 10; count of bases not matched to a gene: 5. Primers for the PCR totalled 60 Vbeta and 13 Jbeta. In the source study's methods: Approximately 11 million of some 80 million unique TCR beta chains were shared, per a later count. Sequenced by immunoSEQ multiplex PCR; TCRdb stores in-frame clones only, minus some. Clonal size and the V and J genes are those of that table, whereas D and trimming came from the DNA. The sample contains 55,000 to 70,000 clones, 70% to 80% of which appear only once.

The chain joins TRBV10-3 to TRBJ1-1; 7 bases map to TRBD1. The clonotype comes from an older woman in good health and CMV-seropositive. Source material: PBMCs. The DNA for the CDR3 is TGTGCCATCAGCGAGACAGGGACAGCTTTCTTT. The encoded protein is CAISETGTAFF.